A single sample is the source of the 23 T cell receptor beta chains below, sequenced in a study of cytomegalovirus exposure and HLA in healthy donors. Use of 60 Vbeta and 13 Jbeta primers characterized the PCR. The repertoire was sequenced with immunoSEQ multiplex PCR; TCRdb's copy has only in-frame clones and lacks some. The sample has 220,000 or so clones, more than 60% seen once. The sample consisted of PBMCs. The origin of the receptors is a man aged 50-60 years in good health and CMV-seronegative.

The chain joins TRBV5-3 to TRBJ1-1; D is perhaps TRBD1 (5 bases). TRBV5-3 is an ORF, and what it does is uncertain. The CDR3 length is 13 residues. Deletions cut 0 bases from V and 3 bases from J, with 6 bases between. The CDR3 spells CARSLAQDTEAFF. CDR3 in DNA: TGTGCCAGAAGCTTGGCACAGGACACTGAAGCTTTCTTT.

This chain connects TRBV16 to TRBJ2-1, with TRBD1 matching 9 bases. The CDR3 is 15 residues long. CDR1 is KGHSY and CDR2 is FQNENV in the germline V gene. With V trimmed by 7 bases and J by 5 bases, 9 bases remained unmatched. The CDR3 sequence is CASKLRDRDHNEQFF. CDR3 DNA: TGTGCCAGCAAGCTCCGGGACAGGGACCACAATGAGCAGTTCTTC.

The DNA of the CDR3 is TGCGCCAGCAGCGGTACTAGCGGCACCTCCAATGAGCAGTTCTTC. Translation gives CASSGTSGTSNEQFF. This sequence joins TRBV5-1 and TRBJ2-1; 8 bases match TRBD2. Germline V CDR1 and CDR2: SGHRS, YFSETQ. CDR3 length: 15 residues. With V trimmed by 4 bases and J by 6 bases, 9 bases remained unmatched.

The chain employs TRBV7-3 and TRBJ2-1, with D uncertain. The CDR3 contains 14 residues. Germline values: CDR1 SGHTA, CDR2 FQGTGA. The V and J ends lost 5 bases and 5 bases respectively, with 13 bases between them. The CDR3 loop reads CASSPFGSHNEQFF. CDR3 coding DNA: TGTGCCAGCAGCCCCTTCGGTAGTCACAATGAGCAGTTCTTC.

V is TRBV27 and J is TRBJ2-1; TRBD2 aligns across 8 bases. The CDR3 has 14 residues. V lost 6 bases to trimming and J lost 3 bases; unmatched junction nucleotides: 4. The V gene's germline CDR1 is MNHEY and CDR2 SMNVEV (reference sequence). CDR3 amino acids: CASRTGLVYNEQFF. CDR3 DNA: TGTGCCAGCAGGACGGGACTAGTCTACAATGAGCAGTTCTTC.

V gene TRBV5-6 combines with J gene TRBJ2-1; tentatively, D is TRBD1 (5 bases). Per the germline V gene, CDR1 is SGHDT and CDR2 is YYEEEE. V was clipped by 2 bases and J by 0 bases, with 15 bases between them. CDR3 length equals 17 residues. The CDR3 nucleotides read TGTGCCAGCAGCTTCGACGCAGGGCGAAGCTCCTACAATGAGCAGTTCTTC. As protein: CASSFDAGRSSYNEQFF.

The genes are TRBV7-8 and TRBJ1-5, with D hard to call. The CDR3 covers 15 residues. Trimming took off 5 bases at V and 4 bases at J, with 15 bases between the two ends. Germline lookup yields CDR1 SGHVS and CDR2 FQNEAQ. The CDR3 DNA reads TGTGCCAGCAGCCCTTTTACGGGGTCTAATCAGCCCCAGCATTTT. Translated: CASSPFTGSNQPQHF.

This clone occurred a few times. The chain couples TRBV19 to TRBJ1-3, with a weak D call TRBD1 (6 bases). This CDR3 is 18 amino acids long. Trimming left V 8 bases short and J 0 bases short, with 23 bases between. CDR1 is LNHDA and CDR2 is SQIVND in the germline V gene (reference sequence). CDR3 amino acids: CASSTGHLYLASGNTIYF. CDR3 nucleotide sequence: TGTGCCAGTTCAACGGGACACCTCTATCTCGCCTCTGGAAACACCATATATTTT.

This chain connects TRBV30 to TRBJ2-2, with D unclear. Germline V CDR1 and CDR2: GTSNPN, SVGIG (reference sequence). The V end lost 2 bases, the J end lost 1 base, and 5 bases lay between the germline ends. This CDR3 region has 13 residues. The chain's CDR3 is CAWSRVNTGELFF. The CDR3 DNA is TGTGCCTGGAGTAGAGTGAACACCGGGGAGCTGTTTTTT.

Details on this clone: This sample includes further DNA sequences coding for the same CDR3. V is TRBV27 and J is TRBJ2-5; TRBD2 is a possible D gene (5 bases). Judging by the DNA end, TRBJ2-7 fits better; the J call may be wrong. CDR3 length equals 13 residues. Germline assignment: CDR1 MNHEY and CDR2 SMNVEV (reference sequence). In DNA form, the CDR3 reads TGTGCCAGCAGTTTAGGAGGCCTCTACGAGCAGTACTTC. This encodes CASSLGGLYEQYF.

The rearrangement links TRBV27 to TRBJ1-4, with TRBD1 as a possible D gene (6 bases). The CDR3 sequence is 16 residues long. Germline V gene lookup returns CDR1 MNHEY and CDR2 SMNVEV (reference sequence). V lost 4 bases, J lost 6 bases, and 18 bases lay in between. The CDR3 protein is CASSSLVWGQDEKLFF. DNA of the CDR3: TGTGCCAGCAGTTCCCTCGTGTGGGGGCAGGATGAAAAACTGTTTTTT.

The CDR3 loop is CASSLSGTDGNQPQHF. The DNA for the CDR3 is TGTGCCAGCAGCCTGTCCGGGACAGATGGAAATCAGCCCCAGCATTTT. This chain uses TRBV6-6 with TRBJ1-5; 7 positions match TRBD1. This CDR3 region has 16 residues. Germline CDR1 MNHNY, CDR2 SVGAGI (reference sequence). The trim removed 6 bases at V and 4 bases at J, leaving 12 bases unmatched.

This clone was seen a few times. This chain joins TRBV11-1 and TRBJ1-1; TRBD1 matches 11 bases. Per germline, CDR1 SGHAT and CDR2 FQDESV (reference sequence). The CDR3 totals 14 residues. Losses at the gene ends were 5 bases for V and 12 bases for J; bases not matched to a gene: 11. CDR3 DNA: TGTGCCAGCAGCAAAGCGCCGGGACAGGGGGGCACTTTCTTT. This sequence encodes CASSKAPGQGGTFF.

This chain connects TRBV19 to TRBJ1-5; 10 bases map to TRBD1. The CDR3 has 19 amino acids. From germline, CDR1 is LNHDA and CDR2 SQIVND (reference sequence). Trimming removed 5 bases from V and 3 bases from J; junction bases left unmatched: 16. CDR3 in amino acids: CASSFPGTGTGELNQPQHF. CDR3 nucleotides: TGTGCCAGTAGTTTTCCTGGAACCGGGACAGGGGAACTCAATCAGCCCCAGCATTTT.

This sequence joins TRBV6-5 and TRBJ1-1; 9 bases match TRBD1. Germline trimming cut 5 bases from V and 6 bases from J; bases unmatched to any gene: 4. The CDR3 spans 13 residues. CDR1 is MNHEY and CDR2 is SVGAGI in the germline V gene. The CDR3 reads CASSPRQGAEAFF. The CDR3 region has the DNA TGTGCCAGCAGTCCAAGACAGGGGGCTGAAGCTTTCTTT.

V and J are TRBV7-9 and TRBJ1-6; TRBD1 might be the D (6 bases). The germline V and J ends were trimmed by 6 bases and 8 bases, with 8 bases remaining between them. Germline V lookup: CDR1 SEHNR, CDR2 FQNEAQ (reference sequence). The CDR3 runs to 12 residues. CDR3 sequence reads: CASRDSYSPLHF. In nucleotides, the CDR3 is TGTGCCAGCAGGGACAGTTATTCACCCCTCCACTTT.

This chain uses TRBV28 with TRBJ2-5; 7 positions match TRBD1. The DNA end is a closer match to TRBJ2-7, so the J assignment may be wrong. From germline, CDR1 is MDHEN and CDR2 SYDVKM. This CDR3 is built from 14 residues. The CDR3 region has the DNA TGTGCCAGCAGTTTGGGACAGCCCTCCTACGAGCAGTACTTC. It codes for CASSLGQPSYEQYF.

The chain is built from TRBV4-2 and TRBJ2-2; D possibly corresponds to TRBD1 (5 bases). CDR1 LGHNA and CDR2 YNFKEQ come from the germline V gene. With 5 bases removed from V and 3 bases from J, the gap between germline ends came to 10 bases. The CDR3 consists of 14 residues. CDR3 coding DNA: TGTGCCAGCAGCAATGGGGCGGACACCGGGGAGCTGTTTTTT. It is translated as CASSNGADTGELFF.

The chain recombines TRBV27 with TRBJ1-2; 7 nucleotides match TRBD1. Trimming took 8 bases from V and 5 from J; bases not matched to a gene: 14. The CDR3 consists of 15 residues. Germline V gene sequence: CDR1 MNHEY, CDR2 SMNVEV (reference sequence). CDR3 coding DNA: TGTGCCAGCGGGACCGGTTTGGGACAGATTTATGGCTACACCTTC. Translating gives CASGTGLGQIYGYTF.

CDR3 sequence (DNA): TGTGCCAGCAGTCTTAACCCGGGATTATACGAAAAACTGTTTTTT. As protein: CASSLNPGLYEKLFF. The chain couples TRBV28 to TRBJ1-4; D gene unclear. Trimming removed 5 bases from V and 8 bases from J, with 18 bases in between. The CDR3 consists of 15 residues. From germline, CDR1 is MDHEN and CDR2 SYDVKM.

The genes are TRBV30 and TRBJ1-1; maybe TRBD1 (5 bases). Trimming removed 0 bases from V and 1 base from J, with 6 bases in between. The CDR3 runs to 13 residues. The germline V gene encodes CDR1 GTSNPN and CDR2 SVGIG (reference sequence). CDR3 coding DNA: TGTGCCTGGAGTGTCGACAGGAACACTGAAGCTTTCTTT. It translates to CAWSVDRNTEAFF.

The chain employs TRBV6-6 and TRBJ2-7, with D possibly TRBD1 on 5 matching bases. The CDR3 loop spans 14 amino acids. The germline gives CDR1 MNHNY, CDR2 SVGAGI (reference sequence). Trimming took off 3 bases at V and 4 bases at J, with 13 bases between the two ends. The CDR3 sequence is CASSYLGAPYEQYF. In DNA, the CDR3 is TGTGCCAGCAGTTATTTAGGGGCCCCATACGAGCAGTACTTC.

This clone is a singleton in its sample. The genes are TRBV28 and TRBJ1-1; TRBD1 matches at 10 bases. The V gene end was trimmed by 3 bases and the J gene end by 2 bases; junction bases not matched to a gene: 3. This CDR3 has 15 residues. Germline V lookup: CDR1 MDHEN, CDR2 SYDVKM. CDR3: CASSFSTGGNTEAFF. CDR3 in DNA: TGTGCCAGCAGTTTTTCGACAGGGGGCAACACTGAAGCTTTCTTT.